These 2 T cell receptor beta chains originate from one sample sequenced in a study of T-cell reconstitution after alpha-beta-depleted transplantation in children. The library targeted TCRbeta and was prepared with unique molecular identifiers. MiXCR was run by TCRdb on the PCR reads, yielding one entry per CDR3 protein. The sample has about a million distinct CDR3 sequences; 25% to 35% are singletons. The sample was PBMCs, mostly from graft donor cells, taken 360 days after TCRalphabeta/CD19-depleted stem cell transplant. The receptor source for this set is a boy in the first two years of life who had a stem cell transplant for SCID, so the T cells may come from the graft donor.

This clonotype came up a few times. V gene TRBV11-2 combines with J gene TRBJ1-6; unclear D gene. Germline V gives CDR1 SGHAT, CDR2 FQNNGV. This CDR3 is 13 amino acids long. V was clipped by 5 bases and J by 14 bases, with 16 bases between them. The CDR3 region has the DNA TGTGCCAGCAGCCGCAGAGGAGGTGTAACCCTCCACTTT. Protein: CASSRRGGVTLHF. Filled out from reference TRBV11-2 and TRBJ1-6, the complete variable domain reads EAGVAQSPRYKIIEKRQSVAFWCNPISGHATLYWYQQILGQGPKLLIQFQNNGVVDDSQLPKDRFSAERLKGVDSTLKIQPAKLEDSAVYLCASSRRGGVTLHFGNGTRLTVT.

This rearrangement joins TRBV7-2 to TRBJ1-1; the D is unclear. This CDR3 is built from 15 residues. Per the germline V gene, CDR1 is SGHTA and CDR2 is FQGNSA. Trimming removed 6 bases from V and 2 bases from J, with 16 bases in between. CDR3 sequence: CASSLMGEVNTEAFF. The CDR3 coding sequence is TGTGCCAGCAGTCTGATGGGCGAAGTTAACACTGAAGCTTTCTTT.